This T cell receptor beta chain is from a study of T-cell memory formation after mild COVID-19. V lost 1 base, J lost 5 bases, and 20 bases lay in between. The germline V gene encodes CDR1 DFQATT and CDR2 SNEGSKA (reference sequence). The CDR3 covers 16 residues. Each CDR3 protein is one row after TCRdb ran MiXCR on the 5' RACE reads. Found here are about 440,000 distinct CDR3 sequences, around 20% of them singletons; the top ten hold 7.5% to 9.5%. Study-wide findings and caveats: Shrinking CD4+ clones were chiefly CM and EM; CD8+ ones were chiefly EMRA. Day 15 to 85 contractors were CD4/CD8 balanced; later expanders leaned CD4+. SARS-CoV-2 specificity of second-wave clones peaking day 37 was unconfirmed.

About this clonotype itself: What it binds is not known.

The gene calls are TRBV20-1 and TRBJ2-5, with unresolved D. The TCR comes from an adult woman who had mild COVID-19 (a few samples of this study predate the infection). Cell type and time point are not known. Source material: PBMCs or a T cell subset sorted from them (not recorded which). CDR3 region: CSARVSFPPSMETQYF. DNA for the CDR3: TGCAGTGCTAGAGTCTCATTCCCCCCTAGTATGGAGACCCAGTACTTC.